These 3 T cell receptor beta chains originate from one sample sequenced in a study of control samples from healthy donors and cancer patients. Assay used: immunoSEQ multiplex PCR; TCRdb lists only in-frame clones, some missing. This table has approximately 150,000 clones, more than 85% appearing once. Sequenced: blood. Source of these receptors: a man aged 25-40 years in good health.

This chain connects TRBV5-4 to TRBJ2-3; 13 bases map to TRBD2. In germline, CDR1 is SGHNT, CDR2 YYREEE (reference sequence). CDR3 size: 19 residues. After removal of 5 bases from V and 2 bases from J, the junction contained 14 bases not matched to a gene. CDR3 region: CASRIGLAGARYSTDTQYF. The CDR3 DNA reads TGTGCCAGCAGAATTGGACTAGCGGGGGCCCGCTATTCCACAGATACGCAGTATTTT.

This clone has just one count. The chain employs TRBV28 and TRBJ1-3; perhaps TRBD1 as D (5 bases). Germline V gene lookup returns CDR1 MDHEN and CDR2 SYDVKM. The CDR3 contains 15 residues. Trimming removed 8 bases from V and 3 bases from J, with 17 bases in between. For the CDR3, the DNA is TGTGCCAGCGGATCACTGGGACTAGGTGGAAACACCATATATTTT. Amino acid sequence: CASGSLGLGGNTIYF. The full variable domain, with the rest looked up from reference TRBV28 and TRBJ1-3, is DVKVTQSSRYLVKRTGEKVFLECVQDMDHENMFWYRQDPGLGLRLIYFSYDVKMKEKGDIPEGYSVSREKKERFSLILESASTNQTSMYLCASGSLGLGGNTIYFGEGSWLTVV.

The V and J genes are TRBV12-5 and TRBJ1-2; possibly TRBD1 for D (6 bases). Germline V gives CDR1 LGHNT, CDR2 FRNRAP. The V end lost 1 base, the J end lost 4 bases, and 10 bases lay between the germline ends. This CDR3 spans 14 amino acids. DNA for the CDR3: TGTGCTAGTGGTTTGGGAACAGGGAGCTATGGCTACACCTTC. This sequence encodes CASGLGTGSYGYTF.